The clone carrying this TCR beta chain was seen a single time. This entry is derived from a study of technical replicates of blood from a handful of donors. Some clones are missing from TCRdb's copy, which holds only in-frame ones; the method was immunoSEQ multiplex PCR. The data show about 62,000 clones, with 80% to 90% seen just once and around 4.9% held by the top ten. The clonotype originates from a human donor in good health. Some clones in this sample may be carry-over from other donors' samples. The sample consisted of PBMCs.

The CDR3 DNA reads TGCGCCAGCAGCCCTCAAAGAGGGGGGGACACTGAAGCTTTCTTT. As protein: CASSPQRGGDTEAFF. This chain links TRBV5-1 with TRBJ1-1; a weak D match, TRBD1 (6 bases). V dropped 4 bases and J dropped 3 bases, with 16 bases sitting between them. CDR3 length: 15 amino acids. The germline V gene encodes CDR1 SGHRS and CDR2 YFSETQ.